This T cell receptor (beta chain) was sequenced in a study of long-term antiretroviral therapy in people with HIV. Looking at the study overall: Some samples came about a decade before the 2015 immediate-ART recommendation, and these were the earliest. Whole-study results and caveats: Diversity increased after ART yet remained lower than in transplant donor controls.

As to this clone: Antigen unknown.

The authors ran the immunoSEQ assay, v3.0, at survey level. The sequencing target was about 35,000-55,000 T-cell genomes per sample. Produced via immunoSEQ multiplex PCR; TCRdb's table is partial and in-frame only. This sample carries under 30,000 clones, 70% to 90% of them seen once, and the ten largest clones take approximately 8%. It was in the United States that all participants with HIV were treated. This CDR3 contains 13 residues. Per germline, CDR1 SGHRS and CDR2 YFSETQ. V lost 4 bases to trimming and J lost 1 base, with 8 bases between them. This TCR derives from a man aged 35-49 years with HIV. Specimen: unsorted PBMCs, collected 3 years after starting antiretroviral therapy. V gene TRBV5-1 combines with J gene TRBJ1-1; D call uncertain. CDR3 in DNA: TGCGCCAGCAGCGTATGGGAGAACACTGAAGCTTTCTTT. Protein sequence: CASSVWENTEAFF. Full variable domain (remainder filled in from reference TRBV5-1 and TRBJ1-1): KAGVTQTPRYLIKTRGQQVTLSCSPISGHRSVSWYQQTPGQGLQFLFEYFSETQRNKGNFPGRFSGRQFSNSRSEMNVSTLELGDSALYLCASSVWENTEAFFGQGTRLTVV.